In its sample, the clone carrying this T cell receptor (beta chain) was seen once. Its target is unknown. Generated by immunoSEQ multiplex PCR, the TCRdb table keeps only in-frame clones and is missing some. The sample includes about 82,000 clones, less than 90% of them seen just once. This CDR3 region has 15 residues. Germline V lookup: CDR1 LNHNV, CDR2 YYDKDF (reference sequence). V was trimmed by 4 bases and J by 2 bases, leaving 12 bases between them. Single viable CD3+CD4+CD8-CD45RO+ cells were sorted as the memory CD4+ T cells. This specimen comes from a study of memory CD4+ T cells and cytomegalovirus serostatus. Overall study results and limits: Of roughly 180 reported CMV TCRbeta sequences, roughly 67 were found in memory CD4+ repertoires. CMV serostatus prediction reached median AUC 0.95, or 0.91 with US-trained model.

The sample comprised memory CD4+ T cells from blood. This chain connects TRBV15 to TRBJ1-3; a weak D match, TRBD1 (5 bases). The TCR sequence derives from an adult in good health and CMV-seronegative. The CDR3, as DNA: TGTGCCACCAGCACCGAGGGGATACCTGGAAACACCATATATTTT. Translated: CATSTEGIPGNTIYF. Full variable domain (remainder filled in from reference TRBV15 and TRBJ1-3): DAMVIQNPRYQVTQFGKPVTLSCSQTLNHNVMYWYQQKSSQAPKLLFHYYDKDFNNEADTPDNFQSRRPNTSFCFLDIRSPGLGDTAMYLCATSTEGIPGNTIYFGEGSWLTVV.